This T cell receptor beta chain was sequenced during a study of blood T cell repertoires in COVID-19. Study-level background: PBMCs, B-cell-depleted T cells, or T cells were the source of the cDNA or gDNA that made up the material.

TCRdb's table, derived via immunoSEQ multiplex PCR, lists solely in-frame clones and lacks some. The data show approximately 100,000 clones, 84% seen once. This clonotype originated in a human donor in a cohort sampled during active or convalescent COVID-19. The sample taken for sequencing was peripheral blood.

CDR3 nucleotides: TGTGCCAGCAGTCACCGGACAGGTGAAGCTTTCTTT. Translated, it gives CASSHRTGEAFF. The chain employs TRBV6-2 or TRBV6-3 and TRBJ1-1; 7 bases are a match to TRBD1. Trimming cost V 5 bases and J 7 bases; bases outside gene matches: 4. This CDR3 has 12 residues. CDR1 and CDR2 from the germline V gene are MNHEY and SVGEGT.